Below, 28 T cell receptor beta chains from the same sample are listed, as sequenced in a study of blood T cells in healthy people across ages (dated by TCRdb to 2014 to 2015). The library was produced with 5' RACE. The data were produced on an Illumina HiSeq 2500. A second PCR of about 6 to 11 cycles was performed with a sample-barcoded 5' primer and a J-beta primer mix. TCRdb redid the processing of the public reads, applying fastp at Q25 and MiXCR, and retained in-frame beta chains. All rows with the same CDR3 protein become a single entry with the most common DNA and genes. The sample table lists 250,000 to 300,000 distinct CDR3 sequences, 25% to 30% of them with a count of one. The ten biggest clones cover approximately 29% of the sample. The specimen sequenced was blood. The receptors originated from an older woman in good health.

This chain links TRBV6-6 with TRBJ1-5; 9 bases fit TRBD1. This CDR3 has 12 amino acids. With V trimmed by 10 bases and J by 6 bases, 4 bases remained unmatched. CDR1 and CDR2 (germline): MNHNY, SVGAGI (reference sequence). The CDR3 sequence: CATGTGSQPQHF. CDR3 DNA sequence: TGTGCCACCGGGACAGGGAGTCAGCCCCAGCATTTT.

This rearrangement joins TRBV3-1 to TRBJ2-5; maybe TRBD2 (6 bases). Germline CDR1 reads LGHDT; CDR2 reads YNNKEL (reference sequence). Between the trimmed V and J ends, which lost 4 bases and 3 bases, there was a span of 12 bases. This CDR3 contains 14 residues. In DNA form, the CDR3 reads TGTGCCAGCAGCCTAAGACAGCGGGAAGAGACCCAGTACTTC. As protein: CASSLRQREETQYF.

The chain employs TRBV7-9 and TRBJ2-5, with TRBD1 matching 8 bases. From germline, CDR1 is SEHNR and CDR2 FQNEAQ (reference sequence). This CDR3 is 15 amino acids long. V trimming: 1 base; J trimming: 7 bases; junction bases outside the gene matches: 8. This CDR3 is CASSLVGRGLGTQYF. The CDR3 DNA follows: TGTGCCAGCAGCTTAGTCGGCAGGGGGCTCGGGACCCAGTACTTC.

The chain recombines TRBV11-3 with TRBJ2-3; D ambiguous. The CDR3 is 14 amino acids. Trimming pared 2 bases from V and 9 bases from J, leaving 15 bases between. Germline V CDR1 and CDR2: SGHNT, YENEEA. CDR3 loop: CASSLQRKGDTQYF. The CDR3 DNA is TGTGCCAGCAGCTTACAAAGGAAGGGTGACACGCAGTATTTT.

The rearrangement joins TRBV20-1 to TRBJ2-3, with TRBD1 as a possible D gene (5 bases). Germline values: CDR1 DFQATT, CDR2 SNEGSKA (reference sequence). This CDR3 has 12 amino acids. V lost 6 bases, J lost 4 bases, and 11 bases lay in between. The CDR3 nucleotides are TGCAGTGCGGGCCAGGGATCAGATACGCAGTATTTT. It is translated as CSAGQGSDTQYF.

The chain is built from TRBV5-8 and TRBJ2-3; D is unresolved. CDR1 and CDR2 from the germline V gene are SGHTS and YDEGEE. The CDR3 loop spans 14 amino acids. Trimming left V 4 bases short and J 2 bases short, with 11 bases between. In DNA, the CDR3 is TGTGCCAGCAGCCAGACGGTATCCACAGATACGCAGTATTTT. This gives the protein CASSQTVSTDTQYF. Supplemented by reference TRBV5-8 and TRBJ2-3, the full variable domain reads EAGVTQSPTHLIKTRGQQATLRCSPISGHTSVYWYQQALGLGLQFLLWYDEGEERNRGNFPPRFSGRQFPNYSSELNVNALELEDSALYLCASSQTVSTDTQYFGPGTRLTVL.

This clonotype has just one count. This chain connects TRBV5-6 to TRBJ1-1; TRBD1 is a possible D gene (5 bases). The CDR3 sequence is 17 residues long. CDR1 is SGHDT and CDR2 is YYEEEE in the germline V gene. V was pared by 4 bases and J by 0 bases, with 19 bases between. CDR3 sequence reads: CASSPRGLGPMNTEAFF. CDR3 bases: TGTGCCAGCAGCCCGCGCGGGTTGGGGCCCATGAACACTGAAGCTTTCTTT.

The V and J genes are TRBV4-1 and TRBJ2-2; maybe TRBD2 (5 bases). V was pared by 2 bases and J by 9 bases, with 16 bases between. The CDR3 loop spans 15 amino acids. Per germline, CDR1 MGHRA and CDR2 YSYEKL. The CDR3 region is CASSQPRGIARELFF. CDR3 DNA: TGCGCCAGCAGCCAACCACGGGGTATAGCCAGGGAGCTGTTTTTT.

This clonotype was picked up a small number of times. This chain joins TRBV27 and TRBJ1-1; TRBD1 agrees at 7 bases. The junction had 3 bases not matched to a gene; V was cut back by 5 bases and J by 3 bases. Germline assignment: CDR1 MNHEY and CDR2 SMNVEV (reference sequence). This CDR3 contains 13 residues. CDR3 nucleotides: TGTGCCAGCAGTGATACAGGGGACACTGAAGCTTTCTTT. It specifies CASSDTGDTEAFF.

This clonotype was counted a few times. This chain connects TRBV28 to TRBJ1-6; perhaps TRBD1 as D (5 bases). The germline V gene has CDR1 MDHEN and CDR2 SYDVKM. V gave up 3 bases and J gave up 6 bases, with 15 bases separating them. The length of the CDR3 is 16 residues. The CDR3 bases are TGTGCCAGCAGTTTCTCCCTTCGGGGGACTAATTCACCCCTCCACTTT. Its protein product is CASSFSLRGTNSPLHF.

V usage is TRBV28 and J usage is TRBJ2-5; 7 nucleotides line up with TRBD2. The DNA end favors TRBJ2-1, so the J call may be wrong. Germline V lookup: CDR1 MDHEN, CDR2 SYDVKM. The CDR3 extends over 18 amino acids. CDR3 in DNA: TGTGCCAGCAGTTTCTCACTAATAGCGGGCCAAGCCTACAATGAGCAGTTCTTC. It specifies CASSFSLIAGQAYNEQFF.

This clonotype was counted only a few times. V and J are TRBV7-2 and TRBJ1-6; unclear D gene. V was trimmed by 8 bases and J by 4 bases, leaving 6 bases between them. Germline CDR1 is SGHTA and CDR2 is FQGNSA. The length of the CDR3 is 12 residues. CDR3 sequence: CASGRYNSPLHF. CDR3 DNA: TGTGCCAGCGGGCGTTATAATTCACCCCTCCACTTT.

On this clonotype itself: A junction boundary mismatches the germline segment, possibly from a read error. The rearrangement links TRBV9 to TRBJ2-5; no reliable D call. Germline assignment: CDR1 SGDLS and CDR2 YYNGEE. This CDR3 has 14 residues. The DNA for the CDR3 is TGTGCCAGCAGCCCTAGGGCACAGCAAGAGACCCAATACTTC. It specifies CASSPRAQQETQYF.

In this sample, this clonotype turned up a few times. V gene TRBV2 combines with J gene TRBJ1-2; TRBD1 matches 10 bases. Per the germline V gene, CDR1 is SNHLY and CDR2 is FYNNEI. The V gene end was trimmed by 1 base and the J gene end by 7 bases; junction bases not matched to a gene: 6. The CDR3 totals 15 residues. CDR3 coding DNA: TGTGCCAGCAGTGAAGAGCGGACAGGGGGATTTGGCTACACCTTC. It translates to CASSEERTGGFGYTF.

This chain connects TRBV11-2 to TRBJ2-1; the match to TRBD2 covers 9 bases. CDR3 length: 16 amino acids. Germline V gene data show CDR1 as SGHAT and CDR2 as FQNNGV. The V gene end was trimmed by 3 bases and the J gene end by 2 bases; junction bases not matched to a gene: 5. CDR3 in amino acids: CASSLFPSGTYNEQFF. Here the CDR3 DNA reads TGTGCCAGCAGCTTGTTTCCTAGCGGGACCTACAATGAGCAGTTCTTC. Based on the CDR3 plus reference TRBV11-2 and TRBJ2-1, the full variable domain is EAGVAQSPRYKIIEKRQSVAFWCNPISGHATLYWYQQILGQGPKLLIQFQNNGVVDDSQLPKDRFSAERLKGVDSTLKIQPAKLEDSAVYLCASSLFPSGTYNEQFFGPGTRLTVL.

This clonotype was observed many times. The V gene is TRBV6-6, the J gene TRBJ1-1; D may be TRBD1 (5 bases). V was clipped by 6 bases and J by 0 bases, with 14 bases between them. Germline loops: CDR1 MNHNY, CDR2 SVGAGI (reference sequence). The CDR3 sequence is 15 residues long. The DNA for the CDR3 is TGTGCCAGCAGAGACACCAGGGCTATGAACACTGAAGCTTTCTTT. Protein product: CASRDTRAMNTEAFF.

This chain joins TRBV7-2 and TRBJ2-1; no firm D call. This CDR3 region has 12 residues. Trimming shortened V by 8 bases and J by 4 bases, and 9 bases separated the two germline ends. The V gene's germline CDR1 is SGHTA and CDR2 FQGNSA. The CDR3 DNA is TGTGCCAGCGGCAACGGGTACAATGAGCAGTTCTTC. It translates to CASGNGYNEQFF.

This clonotype was observed a few times. The V and J genes are TRBV10-2 and TRBJ2-5, with 10 nucleotides matching TRBD2. CDR3 length: 13 amino acids. Germline assignment: CDR1 WSHSY and CDR2 SAAADI. The J segment lost 7 bases and the V segment lost 8 bases, leaving 7 bases of the junction unmatched. DNA for the CDR3: TGCGCCAGCCACCTAGCGGGAGAGGGGACCCAGTACTTC. The encoded protein is CASHLAGEGTQYF.

The CDR3, as DNA: TGTGCCAGCAGTTACCAGGGGGGAGAGACCCAGTACTTC. This gives the protein CASSYQGGETQYF. The rearrangement uses TRBV6-5 and TRBJ2-5, with D perhaps TRBD1 (7 bases). This CDR3 comprises 13 residues. The V end was cut by 2 bases, the J end by 4 bases, with 8 bases between. The V gene's germline CDR1 is MNHEY and CDR2 SVGAGI.

This clonotype showed up just a few times. The chain is built from TRBV7-9 and TRBJ2-5; 7 nucleotides line up with TRBD2. After removal of 4 bases from V and 3 bases from J, the junction contained 20 bases not matched to a gene. Germline CDR1 and CDR2: SEHNR and FQNEAQ (reference sequence). CDR3 length: 19 amino acids. Here the CDR3 reads CASSSRWGEGPLGKETQYF. CDR3 DNA sequence: TGTGCCAGCAGCTCTCGATGGGGGGAGGGCCCCTTGGGAAAAGAGACCCAGTACTTC.

The rearrangement uses TRBV20-1 and TRBJ1-1, with D hard to call. V was shortened by 5 bases and J by 1 base, with 11 bases between the two germline ends. The CDR3 runs to 13 residues. CDR1 and CDR2 (germline): DFQATT, SNEGSKA (reference sequence). The CDR3 nucleotides are TGCAGTGCTCGCAAAGTGGGGAACACTGAAGCTTTCTTT. Translated, it gives CSARKVGNTEAFF.

The table lists this clonotype with a few counts. V is TRBV20-1 and J is TRBJ2-5; perhaps TRBD2 as D (5 bases). CDR1 is DFQATT and CDR2 is SNEGSKA in the germline V gene (reference sequence). The CDR3 length is 11 residues. Trimming removed 7 bases from V and 7 bases from J, with 13 bases in between. The CDR3 coding sequence is TGCAGTGTTTTGGACTCCCCGACCCAGTACTTC. As protein: CSVLDSPTQYF.

The chain combines TRBV27 with TRBJ2-5; D is unclear. This CDR3 region has 13 residues. V was shortened by 6 bases and J by 3 bases, with 11 bases between the two germline ends. The germline gives CDR1 MNHEY, CDR2 SMNVEV (reference sequence). The CDR3 DNA sequence: TGTGCCAGCAGCCGATCAATAAAAGAGACCCAGTACTTC. This gives the protein CASSRSIKETQYF.

This clonotype was detected only once. The V call is TRBV20-1, the J call TRBJ2-3, with a weak D call TRBD1 (5 bases). The CDR3 is 15 amino acids. Trimming stripped 5 bases from V and 0 bases from J, with 15 bases between. Germline lookup yields CDR1 DFQATT and CDR2 SNEGSKA (reference sequence). The CDR3 bases are TGCAGTGCTCCCCGAGGAGCAGGGAGCACAGATACGCAGTATTTT. Encoded protein: CSAPRGAGSTDTQYF.

This clonotype was seen a handful of times. This chain links TRBV29-1 with TRBJ1-1; a possible D gene is TRBD1 (6 bases). V lost 6 bases and J lost 0, with 11 bases in between. CDR3 length equals 13 residues. Germline values: CDR1 SQVTM, CDR2 ANQGSEA. CDR3 DNA: TGCAGCGTGACAGGCTTCCTGAACACTGAAGCTTTCTTT. Encoded protein: CSVTGFLNTEAFF.

V and J are TRBV28 and TRBJ2-2; perhaps TRBD2 as D (6 bases). Germline CDR1 reads MDHEN; CDR2 reads SYDVKM. V was cut by 6 bases and J by 7 bases, with 15 bases left in between. This CDR3 is built from 14 residues. The CDR3 spells CASSTSGVLGELFF. The CDR3 DNA is TGTGCCAGCAGCACCTCGGGAGTTCTCGGGGAGCTGTTTTTT.

Notes on this clonotype: Germline and junction disagree at one end, which may indicate a read error. The chain recombines TRBV5-1 with TRBJ2-7; 8 bases agree with TRBD2. The germline CDR1 and CDR2 sequences are SGHRS and YFSETQ. The CDR3 is 14 residues long. DNA of the CDR3: TGCGCCAGCTCTTCGGGAGGGAGCTCCTACGAGCAGCACTTC. The encoded protein is CASSSGGSSYEQHF. Looking up the rest from reference TRBV5-1 and TRBJ2-7 gives the full variable domain: KAGVTQTPRYLIKTRGQQVTLSCSPISGHRSVSWYQQTPGQGLQFLFEYFSETQRNKGNFPGRFSGRQFSNSRSEMNVSTLELGDSALYLCASSSGGSSYEQHFGPGTRLTVT.

The chain recombines TRBV6-5 with TRBJ2-7, with 10 bases aligning to TRBD1. Germline V gene sequence: CDR1 MNHEY, CDR2 SVGAGI. Trimming took 6 bases from V and 4 from J; bases not matched to a gene: 9. The CDR3 is made up of 15 amino acids. CDR3 sequence: CASRTGGTGEYEQYF. As DNA, the CDR3 is TGTGCCAGCAGGACCGGGGGGACAGGGGAATACGAGCAGTACTTC.